These 25 T cell receptor beta chains came from one sample sequenced in a study of shared clonotypes between healthy human individuals. Clones were sequenced by immunoSEQ multiplex PCR, and TCRdb holds only the in-frame ones, with some missing. The repertoire includes 400,000 or so clones, around 96% of them detected once, and about 0.32% sits in the top ten. Material for sequencing was memory CD8+ T cells sorted from blood. Subset noted: CD45RO+ cells pooled with CCR7-negative TemRA cells. These receptors all stem from a man aged 25-45 years in good health.

The rearrangement uses TRBV25-1 and TRBJ2-6, with D maybe TRBD2 (5 bases). CDR3 length: 16 amino acids. Trimming removed 0 bases at V and 3 bases at J, with 9 bases between. CDR1 is MGHDK and CDR2 is SYGVNS in the germline V gene. The DNA of the CDR3 is TGTGCCAGCAGTGAATATGAGGGAAGTGGGGCCAACGTCCTGACTTTC. Protein sequence: CASSEYEGSGANVLTF.

As to this clone: The junction departs from germline at one end; a sequencing error may be responsible. The chain carries TRBV7-9 and TRBJ1-1; no clear D gene. Germline assignment: CDR1 SEHNR and CDR2 FQNEAQ (reference sequence). The CDR3 extends over 12 amino acids. The DNA of the CDR3 is TGTGCCAGCAGATTAGCGACGGCTGAAGCTTTCTTT. It translates to CASRLATAEAFF.

This clone was observed once. The rearrangement joins TRBV19 to TRBJ2-1; 11 nucleotides match TRBD2. The V segment lost 6 bases and the J segment 4 bases; nucleotides outside the gene matches: 2. The CDR3 loop spans 14 amino acids. Germline V gene lookup returns CDR1 LNHDA and CDR2 SQIVND (reference sequence). The CDR3 loop reads CASRGTSGYNEQFF. CDR3 nucleotide sequence: TGTGCCAGTAGGGGGACTAGCGGTTACAATGAGCAGTTCTTC.

V and J are TRBV5-5 and TRBJ2-7; the match to TRBD1 covers 10 bases. V was pared by 4 bases and J by 3 bases, with 7 bases of the junction left unmatched. The germline V gene encodes CDR1 SGHKS and CDR2 YYEKEE (reference sequence). This CDR3 is built from 15 residues. In DNA, the CDR3 is TGTGCCAGCAGCCCGAGGGACAGGGGTGGCTACGAGCAGTACTTC. Translation: CASSPRDRGGYEQYF. Together with reference TRBV5-5 and TRBJ2-7, the CDR3 gives the full variable domain: DAGVTQSPTHLIKTRGQQVTLRCSPISGHKSVSWYQQVLGQGPQFIFQYYEKEERGRGNFPDRFSARQFPNYSSELNVNALLLGDSALYLCASSPRDRGGYEQYFGPGTRLTVT.

The chain couples TRBV14 to TRBJ2-1, with D perhaps TRBD2 (6 bases). The CDR3 totals 15 residues. Germline CDR1 SGHDN, CDR2 FVKESK. V lost 2 bases and J lost 2, with 10 bases in between. CDR3 residues: CASSQFLATYNEQFF. The CDR3 DNA reads as TGTGCCAGCAGCCAATTCCTAGCGACCTACAATGAGCAGTTCTTC.

The chain combines TRBV28 with TRBJ2-7; perhaps TRBD1 as D (5 bases). Looked up from germline, CDR1 is MDHEN and CDR2 is SYDVKM. The CDR3 spans 13 residues. Trimming took off 3 bases at V and 5 bases at J, with 11 bases between the two ends. The CDR3: CASSLGREHEQYF. DNA for the CDR3: TGTGCCAGCAGTTTGGGCAGGGAACACGAGCAGTACTTC. The variable domain in full, completed from reference TRBV28 and TRBJ2-7, reads DVKVTQSSRYLVKRTGEKVFLECVQDMDHENMFWYRQDPGLGLRLIYFSYDVKMKEKGDIPEGYSVSREKKERFSLILESASTNQTSMYLCASSLGREHEQYFGPGTRLTVT.

The chain has TRBV7-9 and TRBJ1-5; unclear D gene. The length of the CDR3 is 15 residues. Trimming took 5 bases from V and 2 from J, leaving 13 bases between them. CDR1 and CDR2 (germline): SEHNR, FQNEAQ (reference sequence). CDR3: CASSPIGHGNQPQHF. In DNA form, the CDR3 reads TGTGCCAGCAGCCCTATCGGGCACGGCAATCAGCCCCAGCATTTT. Full variable domain (remainder filled in from reference TRBV7-9 and TRBJ1-5): DTGVSQNPRHKITKRGQNVTFRCDPISEHNRLYWYRQTLGQGPEFLTYFQNEAQLEKSRLLSDRFSAERPKGSFSTLEIQRTEQGDSAMYLCASSPIGHGNQPQHFGDGTRLSIL.

The chain employs TRBV30 and TRBJ1-3; D is unclear. V lost 1 base and J lost 2, with 6 bases in between. The CDR3 sequence is 13 residues long. From germline, CDR1 is GTSNPN and CDR2 SVGIG (reference sequence). CDR3 sequence (DNA): TGTGCCTGGAGTGGAGGGCCTGGAAACACCATATATTTT. Protein sequence: CAWSGGPGNTIYF.

This rearrangement joins TRBV5-8 to TRBJ1-1; D gene uncertain. Deletions cut 1 base from V and 4 bases from J, with 8 bases between. The CDR3 is 13 residues long. In germline, CDR1 is SGHTS, CDR2 YDEGEE. The CDR3: CASSLPWGTEAFF. CDR3 in DNA: TGTGCCAGCAGCTTGCCGTGGGGCACTGAAGCTTTCTTT.

The V gene is TRBV4-2, the J gene TRBJ1-3; D remains ambiguous. This CDR3 has 16 residues. V was pared by 0 bases and J by 0 bases, with 9 bases between. Germline CDR1 LGHNA, CDR2 YNFKEQ. The CDR3 here is CASSQDKTDSGNTIYF. As DNA, the CDR3 is TGTGCCAGCAGCCAAGATAAAACCGACTCTGGAAACACCATATATTTT.

V is TRBV27 and J is TRBJ2-3; no definite D call. V lost 2 bases to trimming and J lost 3 bases, with 9 bases between them. Germline V gene sequence: CDR1 MNHEY, CDR2 SMNVEV (reference sequence). The CDR3 loop spans 14 amino acids. CDR3 amino acids: CASSLDPGTDTQYF. The CDR3 DNA follows: TGTGCCAGCAGTTTAGACCCTGGGACAGATACGCAGTATTTT.

The J gene is TRBJ1-1, the V gene TRBV9; D unresolved. V was pared by 0 bases and J by 9 bases, with 12 bases between. Germline V gene data show CDR1 as SGDLS and CDR2 as YYNGEE. This CDR3 comprises 13 residues. CDR3 nucleotide sequence: TGTGCCAGCAGCGTAGGGCAGCGGGCCCAAGCTTTCTTT. This gives the protein CASSVGQRAQAFF.

The chain is built from TRBV12-5 and TRBJ2-1; D is perhaps TRBD1 (6 bases). V was clipped by 1 base and J by 5 bases, with 15 bases between them. This CDR3 is 16 amino acids long. From germline, CDR1 is LGHNT and CDR2 FRNRAP. CDR3 DNA: TGTGCTAGTGGTTTGGGTCAGGGGTGGTCGGACAATGAGCAGTTCTTC. Translation gives CASGLGQGWSDNEQFF.

The chain links TRBV28 to TRBJ2-7, with 8 nucleotides matching TRBD1. Germline CDR1 MDHEN, CDR2 SYDVKM. V trimming: 3 bases; J trimming: 3 bases; junction bases outside the gene matches: 7. CDR3 length: 15 amino acids. DNA of the CDR3: TGTGCCAGCAGTTTCCCCGGGACAGGTCGCTACGAGCAGTACTTC. Translated, it gives CASSFPGTGRYEQYF.

V gene TRBV11-2 combines with J gene TRBJ1-4; a possible D gene is TRBD1 (6 bases). The V gene lost 7 bases and the J gene lost 2 bases, with 8 bases spanning the gap. The CDR3 length is 13 residues. Germline CDR1 reads SGHAT; CDR2 reads FQNNGV. The CDR3 region is CASTGATNEKLFF. CDR3 nucleotide sequence: TGTGCCAGCACAGGGGCGACTAATGAAAAACTGTTTTTT.

The V and J genes are TRBV5-4 and TRBJ2-1; 10 nucleotides agree with TRBD2. The germline V gene has CDR1 SGHNT and CDR2 YYREEE (reference sequence). V shed 0 bases, J shed 4 bases, and the junction held 4 bases outside the gene matches. The CDR3 runs 16 residues. Written as DNA, the CDR3 is TGTGCCAGCAGCTTGGTACTAGCGGGAAGATACAATGAGCAGTTCTTC. This sequence encodes CASSLVLAGRYNEQFF.

J is TRBJ1-2 and V is TRBV28, with D possibly TRBD1 on 6 matching bases. The CDR3 spans 15 residues. The V and J ends lost 5 bases and 2 bases respectively, with 15 bases between them. The germline V gene has CDR1 MDHEN and CDR2 SYDVKM. CDR3 region: CASSAAGAKNYGYTF. The CDR3 nucleotides are TGTGCCAGCAGTGCAGCGGGGGCGAAGAACTATGGCTACACCTTC.

V is TRBV9 and J is TRBJ2-2; no clear D gene. The germline V and J ends were trimmed by 3 bases and 5 bases, with 5 bases remaining between them. CDR1 is SGDLS and CDR2 is YYNGEE in the germline V gene. The CDR3 loop spans 12 amino acids. CDR3 in amino acids: CASSERTGELFF. The CDR3 DNA sequence: TGTGCCAGCAGCGAGCGAACCGGGGAGCTGTTTTTT.

This clone has only one observation. CDR3: CASSQDPLRGLAGVITDTQYF. The CDR3 DNA reads TGTGCCAGCAGCCAAGATCCCCTCCGGGGACTAGCGGGAGTAATCACAGATACGCAGTATTTT. The chain recombines TRBV14 with TRBJ2-3; 14 bases match TRBD2. CDR1 and CDR2 from the germline V gene are SGHDN and FVKESK. This CDR3 comprises 21 residues. V shed 0 bases, J shed 2 bases, and the junction held 13 bases outside the gene matches.

The chain employs TRBV12-5 and TRBJ2-5; tentatively, D is TRBD1 or TRBD2 (5 bases each). Trimming took off 0 bases at V and 5 bases at J, with 13 bases between the two ends. Per the germline V gene, CDR1 is LGHNT and CDR2 is FRNRAP. The length of the CDR3 is 15 residues. The CDR3 nucleotides read TGTGCTAGTGGTTTGGTACGTGGGGGTACGGAGACCCAGTACTTC. Its translation: CASGLVRGGTETQYF.

This chain joins TRBV29-1 and TRBJ1-1; D is unresolved. V was cut by 4 bases and J by 11 bases, with 14 bases left in between. CDR3 length: 11 amino acids. CDR1 is SQVTM, CDR2 ANQGSEA, per germline. CDR3 DNA: TGCAGCGTTGGTCTTCGGGTTGCTGCTTTCTTT. Translation: CSVGLRVAAFF.

V gene TRBV5-8 combines with J gene TRBJ2-3; 9 bases agree with TRBD1. V shed 4 bases, J shed 6 bases, and the junction held 12 bases outside the gene matches. Germline V gene data show CDR1 as SGHTS and CDR2 as YDEGEE. This CDR3 has 16 amino acids. The CDR3 reads CASSGRNRGHGDTQYF. The CDR3 DNA sequence: TGTGCCAGCAGCGGAAGGAACAGGGGGCATGGGGATACGCAGTATTTT.

V and J are TRBV7-6 and TRBJ2-2, with D hard to call. This CDR3 is 14 amino acids long. The germline V gene encodes CDR1 SGHVS and CDR2 FNYEAQ. The V gene lost 1 base and the J gene lost 5 bases, with 8 bases spanning the gap. The CDR3: CASSLGKGTGELFF. In DNA form, the CDR3 reads TGTGCCAGCAGCTTAGGAAAAGGGACCGGGGAGCTGTTTTTT.

The chain joins TRBV20-1 to TRBJ2-1; 8 nucleotides match TRBD2. Germline CDR1 reads DFQATT; CDR2 reads SNEGSKA (reference sequence). The CDR3 extends over 11 amino acids. V trimming: 5 bases; J trimming: 12 bases; junction bases outside the gene matches: 6. This CDR3 reads CSAPRTSRQFF. CDR3 in DNA: TGCAGTGCTCCTAGGACTAGCAGGCAGTTCTTC.

This clone was seen a few times. CDR3 region: CASSLVGAYGYTF. The CDR3 coding sequence is TGCGCCAGCAGCTTGGTGGGGGCCTATGGCTACACCTTC. This sequence joins TRBV5-1 and TRBJ1-2; D is possibly TRBD1 (6 bases). Trimming stripped 0 bases from V and 4 bases from J, with 7 bases between. The CDR3 is made up of 13 amino acids. Looked up from germline, CDR1 is SGHRS and CDR2 is YFSETQ.